The 7 T cell receptor beta chains given below trace back to one sample, sequenced in a study of CD8 T cells in Susac syndrome. Random hexamers were used to reverse transcribe the RNA input (roughly 0.5 to 1 ug). TCRdb redid the calling of the immunoSEQ multiplex PCR reads with MiXCR, one entry per CDR3 protein. The sample records 180,000 or so distinct CDR3 sequences, roughly 94% being singletons. Material for sequencing was CD4+ T cells from PBMCs. The receptors here all came from a human donor in good health.

This sequence joins TRBV7-2 and TRBJ2-7, with TRBD2 matching 10 bases. Germline V gives CDR1 SGHTA, CDR2 FQGNSA. This CDR3 comprises 14 residues. The ends lost 4 bases at V and 2 bases at J; junction bases unmatched: 2. This CDR3 reads CASSSTSGPYEQYF. The CDR3 bases are TGTGCCAGCAGCTCGACTAGCGGGCCCTACGAGCAGTACTTC.

V usage is TRBV20-1 and J usage is TRBJ2-5, with D maybe TRBD1 (5 bases). CDR1 is DFQATT, CDR2 SNEGSKA, per germline (reference sequence). This CDR3 has 13 residues. The V and J ends lost 6 bases and 1 base respectively, with 12 bases between them. Written as DNA, the CDR3 is TGCAGTGCCATCCGACAGAGCCAAGAGACCCAGTACTTC. It codes for CSAIRQSQETQYF.

The rearrangement joins TRBV24-1 to TRBJ2-1, with TRBD2 matching over 10 bases. The CDR3 runs 15 residues. Germline trimming cut 4 bases from V and 2 bases from J; bases unmatched to any gene: 1. The germline CDR1 and CDR2 sequences are KGHDR and SFDVKD. CDR3 loop: CATSDTSGTYNEQFF. For the CDR3, the DNA is TGTGCCACCAGTGACACTAGCGGGACCTACAATGAGCAGTTCTTC.

J is TRBJ1-1 and V is TRBV20-1; D not certain. The CDR3 is 14 residues long. V dropped 0 bases and J dropped 5 bases, with 13 bases sitting between them. Germline CDR1 and CDR2: DFQATT and SNEGSKA (reference sequence). CDR3 sequence reads: CSARDSGRRTEAFF. CDR3 nucleotides: TGCAGTGCTAGAGATTCGGGCAGACGAACTGAAGCTTTCTTT.

The rearrangement joins TRBV30 to TRBJ2-3; D may be TRBD1 (5 bases). This CDR3 contains 13 residues. The V and J ends lost 2 bases and 2 bases respectively, with 8 bases between them. Germline CDR1 reads GTSNPN; CDR2 reads SVGIG (reference sequence). CDR3 DNA sequence: TGTGCCTGGAGTAAGGGGCCCACAGATACGCAGTATTTT. This translates into CAWSKGPTDTQYF.

The chain carries TRBV27 and TRBJ2-3, with 14 positions matching TRBD2. The junction had 11 bases not matched to a gene; V was cut back by 4 bases and J by 2 bases. This CDR3 contains 19 residues. Germline V gene lookup returns CDR1 MNHEY and CDR2 SMNVEV (reference sequence). Written as DNA, the CDR3 is TGTGCCAGCAGTTCGTTGACTAGCGGGAGGGGGTTGGACACAGATACGCAGTATTTT. Its protein is CASSSLTSGRGLDTDTQYF.

The gene calls are TRBV25-1 and TRBJ2-5; D unclear. Germline V gene sequence: CDR1 MGHDK, CDR2 SYGVNS. Trimming removed 0 bases at V and 2 bases at J, with 10 bases between. This CDR3 has 15 residues. CDR3 in amino acids: CASSEYWAAQETQYF. CDR3 DNA: TGTGCCAGCAGTGAATATTGGGCAGCACAAGAGACCCAGTACTTC.